This T cell receptor beta chain was documented in a study of blood T cell repertoires in COVID-19. CDR1 and CDR2 from the germline V gene are LNHDA and SQIVND (reference sequence). This CDR3 has 15 amino acids. Between the trimmed V and J ends, which lost 5 bases and 6 bases, there was a span of 20 bases. Sequenced by immunoSEQ multiplex PCR; TCRdb stores in-frame clones only, minus some. The sample has fewer than 110,000 clones; roughly 87% are singletons. The V gene is TRBV19, the J gene TRBJ2-7; possibly TRBD2 for D (6 bases). Sequenced input: peripheral blood. The receptor's source is a human donor in a cohort sampled during active COVID-19. The CDR3 sequence is CASSLGRAGSGEQYF. CDR3 sequence (DNA): TGTGCCAGTAGTTTAGGCCGCGCGGGGAGTGGCGAGCAGTACTTC.